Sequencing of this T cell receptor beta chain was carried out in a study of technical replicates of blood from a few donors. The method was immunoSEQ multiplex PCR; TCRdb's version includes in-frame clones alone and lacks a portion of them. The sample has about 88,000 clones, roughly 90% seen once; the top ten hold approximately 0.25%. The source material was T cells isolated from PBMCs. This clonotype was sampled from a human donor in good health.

This CDR3 is CSVDPQEGFYGYTF. For the CDR3, the DNA is TGCAGCGTTGATCCACAGGAGGGTTTCTATGGCTACACCTTC. This sequence joins TRBV29-1 and TRBJ1-2; possible D gene TRBD1, 5 bases. The germline V gene encodes CDR1 SQVTM and CDR2 ANQGSEA. The V and J ends lost 3 bases and 4 bases respectively, with 15 bases between them. The CDR3 totals 14 residues.